The 29 T cell receptor beta chains given below trace back to one sample, sequenced in a study of neurological immune-mediated disorders. In TCRdb, the 5' RACE reads were re-called with MiXCR into one record per CDR3 protein. The sample holds 45,000 to 60,000 distinct CDR3 sequences; around 3.6% are singletons and the top ten take 1.5% to 2%. The sample comprised PBMCs. These receptors were collected from a man aged 30 to 45 with multiple sclerosis.

This clonotype was detected ten times or more. This chain joins TRBV7-9 and TRBJ1-1, with D possibly TRBD1 on 5 matching bases. The CDR3 covers 15 residues. Germline V gene lookup returns CDR1 SEHNR and CDR2 FQNEAQ (reference sequence). Trimming cost V 4 bases and J 3 bases, with 15 bases left between them. CDR3 DNA sequence: TGTGCCAGCAGCTCCCTGGGGGTTGGGTACACTGAAGCTTTCTTT. Translated, it gives CASSSLGVGYTEAFF. Full variable domain (remainder filled in from reference TRBV7-9 and TRBJ1-1): DTGVSQNPRHKITKRGQNVTFRCDPISEHNRLYWYRQTLGQGPEFLTYFQNEAQLEKSRLLSDRFSAERPKGSFSTLEIQRTEQGDSAMYLCASSSLGVGYTEAFFGQGTRLTVV.

This clonotype was observed a handful of times. The V gene is TRBV10-1, the J gene TRBJ1-1, with D possibly TRBD1 on 6 matching bases. The ends were cut back, 0 bases at V and 1 base at J, with 12 bases in the middle. Germline V CDR1 and CDR2: WNHNN, SYGVQD (reference sequence). The CDR3 is 16 residues long. In DNA, the CDR3 is TGCGCCAGCAGTGAGTCGGGGATGACAGGGAACACTGAAGCTTTCTTT. Its translation is CASSESGMTGNTEAFF.

This clonotype came up many times. The chain is built from TRBV20-1 and TRBJ2-5, with D maybe TRBD1 (6 bases). The CDR3 is made up of 18 amino acids. Deletions cut 1 base from V and 2 bases from J, with 23 bases between. The germline gives CDR1 DFQATT, CDR2 SNEGSKA (reference sequence). CDR3 protein: CSARGSDSRPGPQETQYF. The CDR3 DNA reads TGCAGTGCTAGAGGCTCGGACAGTCGGCCCGGACCACAAGAGACCCAGTACTTC.

This clonotype was found many times. This chain links TRBV7-3 with TRBJ2-2; D is uncertain. Germline V CDR1 and CDR2: SGHTA, FQGTGA. V was clipped by 2 bases and J by 1 base, with 5 bases between them. The CDR3 totals 14 residues. The CDR3 coding sequence is TGTGCCAGCAGCTTAGATAAGAACACCGGGGAGCTGTTTTTT. As protein: CASSLDKNTGELFF.

Ten or more counts support this clonotype. V gene TRBV5-6 combines with J gene TRBJ2-1; possible D gene TRBD2, 6 bases. The CDR3 consists of 16 residues. Germline loops: CDR1 SGHDT, CDR2 YYEEEE. V was pared by 0 bases and J by 4 bases, with 14 bases between. DNA for the CDR3: TGTGCCAGCAGCTTGGTCTTCGTTAGCGGATACAATGAGCAGTTCTTC. Translation: CASSLVFVSGYNEQFF.

This clonotype showed up many times. The chain has TRBV20-1 and TRBJ2-1, with TRBD2 matching over 7 bases. The CDR3 covers 14 residues. The junction had 3 bases not matched to a gene; V was cut back by 0 bases and J by 4 bases. Germline assignment: CDR1 DFQATT and CDR2 SNEGSKA (reference sequence). The CDR3 here is CSARDSGLYNEQFF. In nucleotides, the CDR3 is TGCAGTGCTAGAGATAGCGGGCTGTACAATGAGCAGTTCTTC.

This clonotype was counted ten times or more. CDR3 loop: CASSLNRANTGELFF. CDR3 DNA: TGTGCCAGCAGTTTAAACAGGGCAAACACCGGGGAGCTGTTTTTT. The chain links TRBV12-3 or TRBV12-4 to TRBJ2-2, with D maybe TRBD1 (6 bases). Trimming stripped 2 bases from V and 2 bases from J, with 9 bases between. The CDR3 has 15 residues.

This clonotype has a count of ten or more. This rearrangement joins TRBV15 to TRBJ2-7, with 10 bases that match TRBD1. Germline trimming cut 7 bases from V and 5 bases from J; bases unmatched to any gene: 11. Looked up from germline, CDR1 is LNHNV and CDR2 is YYDKDF (reference sequence). The CDR3 consists of 15 residues. The CDR3 bases are TGTGCCACCACGCGACCCGGGACAGGGGTGGACGAGCAGTACTTC. Translation: CATTRPGTGVDEQYF.

This clonotype was detected ten times or more. The V and J genes are TRBV5-1 and TRBJ2-1; D possibly uses TRBD1 or TRBD2 (5 bases each). Trimming cost V 4 bases and J 1 base, with 12 bases left between them. From germline, CDR1 is SGHRS and CDR2 YFSETQ. The length of the CDR3 is 15 residues. CDR3 region: CASSPRGGSYNEQFF. Written as DNA, the CDR3 is TGCGCCAGCAGCCCCCGGGGCGGATCCTACAATGAGCAGTTCTTC.

This clonotype was observed many times. V gene TRBV12-3 or TRBV12-4 combines with J gene TRBJ2-5; D is perhaps TRBD2 (7 bases). V gave up 5 bases and J gave up 2 bases, with 12 bases separating them. The CDR3 is 14 residues long. CDR3 nucleotide sequence: TGTGCCAGCAGTCTAGGGGGAGGGCAAGAGACCCAGTACTTC. Translated, it gives CASSLGGGQETQYF.

This clonotype came up many times. The V and J genes are TRBV6-5 and TRBJ1-2, with a weak D call TRBD1 (5 bases). CDR1 is MNHEY and CDR2 is SVGAGI in the germline V gene. V was pared by 2 bases and J by 6 bases, with 10 bases between. The CDR3 totals 13 residues. The CDR3 loop reads CASSYEGVDGYTF. CDR3 bases: TGTGCCAGCAGTTACGAAGGGGTTGATGGCTACACCTTC.

This clonotype was observed at least ten times. The gene calls are TRBV12-3 or TRBV12-4 and TRBJ2-5, with TRBD1 matching over 10 bases. With 6 bases clipped from V and 5 bases from J, the junction kept 9 bases outside the gene matches. This CDR3 has 15 amino acids. In nucleotides, the CDR3 is TGTGCCAGCAGCGGACAGGGGGGTATCGGGGAGACCCAGTACTTC. As protein: CASSGQGGIGETQYF.

In this sample, this clonotype turned up many times. The chain carries TRBV11-2 and TRBJ2-1; 10 nucleotides align to TRBD2. Trimming cost V 0 bases and J 8 bases; bases outside gene matches: 10. Germline V CDR1 and CDR2: SGHAT, FQNNGV. The CDR3 is 17 residues long. The DNA for the CDR3 is TGTGCCAGCAGCTTAGACGGTCTAGCGGGAGAATTCGATGAGCAGTTCTTC. This sequence encodes CASSLDGLAGEFDEQFF.

This clonotype was found many times. This chain links TRBV5-1 with TRBJ2-5, with 13 bases identical to TRBD2. The germline CDR1 and CDR2 sequences are SGHRS and YFSETQ. V gave up 0 bases and J gave up 4 bases; unmatched junction bases: 0. This CDR3 has 15 amino acids. The CDR3 loop is CASSLGLAGGETQYF. DNA of the CDR3: TGCGCCAGCAGCTTGGGACTAGCGGGAGGAGAGACCCAGTACTTC.

This clonotype came up a few times. This sequence joins TRBV7-6 and TRBJ2-5; 13 bases are a match to TRBD2. CDR3 length equals 17 residues. The ends lost 0 bases at V and 3 bases at J; junction bases unmatched: 4. Germline V gene lookup returns CDR1 SGHVS and CDR2 FNYEAQ. CDR3 sequence: CASSLALLAGGKETQYF. The CDR3 region has the DNA TGTGCCAGCAGCTTAGCGCTACTAGCGGGGGGGAAAGAGACCCAGTACTTC.

There are many counts of this clonotype. This chain joins TRBV11-1 and TRBJ2-2; no definite D call. The CDR3 contains 15 residues. V was shortened by 3 bases and J by 5 bases, with 13 bases between the two germline ends. CDR1 is SGHAT and CDR2 is FQDESV in the germline V gene (reference sequence). CDR3 sequence (DNA): TGTGCCAGCAGCTTCTCCCGAGGAAAGACCGGGGAGCTGTTTTTT. It codes for CASSFSRGKTGELFF.

This clonotype appeared many times. The gene calls are TRBV5-1 and TRBJ1-3; D remains unclear. The V gene's germline CDR1 is SGHRS and CDR2 YFSETQ. The CDR3 contains 18 residues. V was shortened by 1 base and J by 1 base, with 18 bases between the two germline ends. The CDR3 DNA is TGCGCCAGCAGCTTGAAGGCTTCGGCGGTTCCTTCTGGAAACACCATATATTTT. It is translated as CASSLKASAVPSGNTIYF.

This clonotype was counted at least ten times. This chain links TRBV5-1 with TRBJ1-3; D unclear. There are 15 residues in the CDR3. Trimming removed 0 bases at V and 0 bases at J, with 7 bases between. Germline V gene lookup returns CDR1 SGHRS and CDR2 YFSETQ. The CDR3: CASSLDTFSGNTIYF. CDR3 sequence (DNA): TGCGCCAGCAGCTTGGACACGTTCTCTGGAAACACCATATATTTT.

This clonotype has a count of ten or more. The chain uses TRBV5-1 and TRBJ2-5; possibly TRBD2 for D (6 bases). V lost 4 bases and J 1 base, leaving 14 bases between the germline ends. CDR1 SGHRS and CDR2 YFSETQ come from the germline V gene. The CDR3 is made up of 15 amino acids. Here the CDR3 DNA reads TGCGCCAGCAGCAGGGGTCAGGGACTCCAAGAGACCCAGTACTTC. It translates to CASSRGQGLQETQYF.

This clonotype was observed many times. The V and J genes are TRBV20-1 and TRBJ2-3, with 8 bases fitting TRBD1. The germline V gene has CDR1 DFQATT and CDR2 SNEGSKA (reference sequence). The J segment lost 2 bases and the V segment lost 6 bases, leaving 10 bases of the junction unmatched. CDR3 size: 15 residues. The CDR3 coding sequence is TGCAGTGCAAGGACAGGGAGTATGTCCACAGATACGCAGTATTTT. It specifies CSARTGSMSTDTQYF.

The table lists this clonotype with many counts. The chain carries TRBV5-4 and TRBJ2-7; D not resolved. The CDR3 loop spans 15 amino acids. Trimming removed 0 bases from V and 2 bases from J, with 12 bases in between. CDR1 and CDR2 (germline): SGHNT, YYREEE (reference sequence). The CDR3 spells CASSLDPGPAYEQYF. For the CDR3, the DNA is TGTGCCAGCAGCTTGGACCCCGGGCCAGCCTACGAGCAGTACTTC.

Ten or more counts support this clonotype. The chain is built from TRBV20-1 and TRBJ1-1; unclear D gene. The CDR3 spans 13 residues. CDR1 and CDR2 from the germline V gene are DFQATT and SNEGSKA (reference sequence). The ends were cut back, 1 base at V and 3 bases at J, with 9 bases in the middle. Here the CDR3 reads CSARARLYTEAFF. As DNA, the CDR3 is TGCAGTGCTAGAGCCCGACTCTACACTGAAGCTTTCTTT.

This clonotype was found many times. This chain connects TRBV5-1 to TRBJ1-2, with D unclear. Germline V lookup: CDR1 SGHRS, CDR2 YFSETQ. V lost 0 bases and J lost 3, with 6 bases in between. The CDR3 is 13 residues long. The CDR3 here is CASSLDGDYGYTF. The CDR3, as DNA: TGCGCCAGCAGCTTGGACGGGGACTATGGCTACACCTTC. The complete variable domain, with remaining parts taken from reference TRBV5-1 and TRBJ1-2, reads KAGVTQTPRYLIKTRGQQVTLSCSPISGHRSVSWYQQTPGQGLQFLFEYFSETQRNKGNFPGRFSGRQFSNSRSEMNVSTLELGDSALYLCASSLDGDYGYTFGSGTRLTVV.

Many counts were recorded for this clonotype. The chain is built from TRBV5-6 and TRBJ2-6, with unresolved D. The CDR3 has 13 amino acids. Germline lookup yields CDR1 SGHDT and CDR2 YYEEEE. Between the trimmed V and J ends, which lost 3 bases and 5 bases, there was a span of 6 bases. The CDR3 sequence: CASSSPWANVLTF. The CDR3 coding sequence is TGTGCCAGCAGCTCTCCCTGGGCCAACGTCCTGACTTTC. Based on the CDR3 plus reference TRBV5-6 and TRBJ2-6, the full variable domain is DAGVTQSPTHLIKTRGQQVTLRCSPKSGHDTVSWYQQALGQGPQFIFQYYEEEERQRGNFPDRFSGHQFPNYSSELNVNALLLGDSALYLCASSSPWANVLTFGAGSRLTVL.

This clonotype was observed at least ten times. The chain recombines TRBV20-1 with TRBJ1-1; no firm D call. Per germline, CDR1 DFQATT and CDR2 SNEGSKA (reference sequence). CDR3 length: 15 amino acids. Trimming took off 0 bases at V and 5 bases at J, with 16 bases between the two ends. CDR3 amino acids: CSARDPKGVGTEAFF. The CDR3 DNA is TGCAGTGCTAGAGACCCAAAGGGTGTAGGTACTGAAGCTTTCTTT.

This clonotype came up many times. The gene calls are TRBV7-8 and TRBJ2-1; TRBD1 is a possible D gene (5 bases). Germline V gene lookup returns CDR1 SGHVS and CDR2 FQNEAQ. Deletions cut 5 bases from V and 0 bases from J, with 20 bases between. This CDR3 is 18 amino acids long. The CDR3 sequence: CASSPRGGWVSSYNEQFF. The CDR3, as DNA: TGTGCCAGCAGCCCTAGGGGTGGGTGGGTGAGCTCCTACAATGAGCAGTTCTTC.

This clonotype was recorded at least ten times. The CDR3 region has the DNA TGTGCCAGCAGCGTAACCCAAGCGGGTCTGAACACCGGGGAGCTGTTTTTT. Its translation is CASSVTQAGLNTGELFF. The rearrangement joins TRBV9 to TRBJ2-2; TRBD2 is a possible D gene (6 bases). Germline V gene data show CDR1 as SGDLS and CDR2 as YYNGEE. CDR3 length: 17 residues. V was pared by 1 base and J by 1 base, with 14 bases between.

This clonotype was picked up a small number of times. V and J are TRBV7-9 and TRBJ2-2; 7 bases agree with TRBD2. The CDR3 runs to 14 residues. J lost 3 bases, V lost 5 bases, and 3 bases had no gene match. The V gene's germline CDR1 is SEHNR and CDR2 FQNEAQ (reference sequence). CDR3 in DNA: TGTGCCAGCAGCATGACTAGCTACACCGGGGAGCTGTTTTTT. Translation: CASSMTSYTGELFF.

This clonotype has at least ten counts. This chain uses TRBV18 with TRBJ2-1; 8 bases map to TRBD1. J gave up 7 bases and V 3 bases, and 8 bases lay outside the gene matches. Germline assignment: CDR1 KGHSH and CDR2 LQKENI. This CDR3 spans 15 amino acids. The CDR3 DNA sequence: TGTGCCAGCTCACCGGGACAGGCAAAGCCGAATGAGCAGTTCTTC. This encodes CASSPGQAKPNEQFF.